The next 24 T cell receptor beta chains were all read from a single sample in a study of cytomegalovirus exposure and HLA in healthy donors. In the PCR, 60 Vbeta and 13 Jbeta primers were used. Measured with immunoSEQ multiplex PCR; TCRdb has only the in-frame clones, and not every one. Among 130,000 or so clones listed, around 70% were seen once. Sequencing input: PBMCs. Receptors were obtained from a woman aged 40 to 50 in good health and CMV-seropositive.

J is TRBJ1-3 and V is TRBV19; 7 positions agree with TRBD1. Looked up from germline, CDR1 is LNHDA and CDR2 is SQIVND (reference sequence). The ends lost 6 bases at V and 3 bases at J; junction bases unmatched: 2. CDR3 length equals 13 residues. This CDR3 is CASRGTVGNTIYF. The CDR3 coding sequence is TGTGCCAGTAGGGGGACAGTTGGAAACACCATATATTTT. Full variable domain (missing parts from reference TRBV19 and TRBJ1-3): DGGITQSPKYLFRKEGQNVTLSCEQNLNHDAMYWYRQDPGQGLRLIYYSQIVNDFQKGDIAEGYSVSREKKESFPLTVTSAQKNPTAFYLCASRGTVGNTIYFGEGSWLTVV.

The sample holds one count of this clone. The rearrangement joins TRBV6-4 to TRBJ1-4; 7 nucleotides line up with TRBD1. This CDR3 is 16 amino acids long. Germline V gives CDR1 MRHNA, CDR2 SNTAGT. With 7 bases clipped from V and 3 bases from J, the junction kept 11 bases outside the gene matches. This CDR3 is CASNGQDFPSNEKLFF. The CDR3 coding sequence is TGTGCCAGCAACGGACAGGACTTTCCCTCTAATGAAAAACTGTTTTTT.

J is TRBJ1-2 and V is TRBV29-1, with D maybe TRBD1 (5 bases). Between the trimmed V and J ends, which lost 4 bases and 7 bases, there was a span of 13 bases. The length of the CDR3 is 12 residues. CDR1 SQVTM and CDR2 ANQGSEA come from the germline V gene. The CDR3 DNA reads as TGCAGCGTTGTGCTGGGGGGGGGTGGCTACACCTTC. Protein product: CSVVLGGGGYTF.

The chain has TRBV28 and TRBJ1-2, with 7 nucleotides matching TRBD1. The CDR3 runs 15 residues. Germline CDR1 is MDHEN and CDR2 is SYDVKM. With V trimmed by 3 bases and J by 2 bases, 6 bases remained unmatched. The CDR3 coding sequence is TGTGCCAGCAGTTTCGTTAACAGGGGCAACTATGGCTACACCTTC. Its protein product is CASSFVNRGNYGYTF.

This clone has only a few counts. The chain's CDR3 is CASSPNRDRGNTIYF. The CDR3 DNA reads as TGTGCCAGCAGCCCAAACCGGGACAGAGGAAACACCATATATTTT. V is TRBV7-2 and J is TRBJ1-3; 7 bases line up with TRBD1. Unmatched junction bases numbered 8, after V lost 5 bases and J lost 4 bases. The CDR3 is made up of 15 amino acids. From germline, CDR1 is SGHTA and CDR2 FQGNSA.

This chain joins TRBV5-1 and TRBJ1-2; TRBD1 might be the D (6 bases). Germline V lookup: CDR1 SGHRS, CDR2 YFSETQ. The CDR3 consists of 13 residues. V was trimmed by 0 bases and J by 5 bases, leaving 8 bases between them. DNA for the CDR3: TGCGCCAGCAGCTTGGCTCAGGGGTATGGCTACACCTTC. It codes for CASSLAQGYGYTF.

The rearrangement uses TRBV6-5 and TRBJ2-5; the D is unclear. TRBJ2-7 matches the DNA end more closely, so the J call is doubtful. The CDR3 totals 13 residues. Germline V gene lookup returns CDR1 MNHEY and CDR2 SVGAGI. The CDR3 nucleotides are TGTGCCAGCAGTTCCCGAGGCAGCTACGAGCAGTACTTC. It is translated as CASSSRGSYEQYF.

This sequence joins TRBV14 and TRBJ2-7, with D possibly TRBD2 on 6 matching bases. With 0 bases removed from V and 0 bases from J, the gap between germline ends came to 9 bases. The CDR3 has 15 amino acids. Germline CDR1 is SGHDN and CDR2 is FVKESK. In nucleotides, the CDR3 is TGTGCCAGCAGCCAAGATATGGGGGGCTCCTACGAGCAGTACTTC. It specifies CASSQDMGGSYEQYF.

This chain's CDR3 is CASSYRIAGEETQYF. The CDR3, as DNA: TGTGCCAGCAGTTACCGAATAGCGGGAGAAGAGACCCAGTACTTC. The chain has TRBV6-5 and TRBJ2-5; 9 bases map to TRBD2. This CDR3 contains 15 residues. Germline V lookup: CDR1 MNHEY, CDR2 SVGAGI. Trimming cost V 2 bases and J 3 bases; bases outside gene matches: 4.

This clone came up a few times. The CDR3 DNA reads as TGTGCCAGTAGTATAAATCTACAGGGGGTGAACACTGAAGCTTTCTTT. Residues: CASSINLQGVNTEAFF. J is TRBJ1-1 and V is TRBV19; TRBD1 matches at 8 bases. V lost 2 bases to trimming and J lost 0 bases; unmatched junction nucleotides: 5. The CDR3 covers 16 residues. Germline V gene lookup returns CDR1 LNHDA and CDR2 SQIVND (reference sequence). Filled out from reference TRBV19 and TRBJ1-1, the complete variable domain reads DGGITQSPKYLFRKEGQNVTLSCEQNLNHDAMYWYRQDPGQGLRLIYYSQIVNDFQKGDIAEGYSVSREKKESFPLTVTSAQKNPTAFYLCASSINLQGVNTEAFFGQGTRLTVV.

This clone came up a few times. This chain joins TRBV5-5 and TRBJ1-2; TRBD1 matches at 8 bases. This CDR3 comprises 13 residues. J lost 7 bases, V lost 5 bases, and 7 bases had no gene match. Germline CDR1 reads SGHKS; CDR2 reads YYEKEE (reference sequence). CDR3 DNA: TGTGCCAGCAGTTCCGGGACAGGCAGTGGCTACACCTTC. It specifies CASSSGTGSGYTF.

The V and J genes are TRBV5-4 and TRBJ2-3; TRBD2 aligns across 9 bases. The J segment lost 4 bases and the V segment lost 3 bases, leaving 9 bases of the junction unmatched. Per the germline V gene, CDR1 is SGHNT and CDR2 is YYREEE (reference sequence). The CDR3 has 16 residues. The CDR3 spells CASSSKRGDYSDTQYF. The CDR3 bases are TGTGCCAGCAGCTCAAAGCGGGGGGATTATTCAGATACGCAGTATTTT. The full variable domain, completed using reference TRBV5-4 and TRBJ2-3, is ETGVTQSPTHLIKTRGQQVTLRCSSQSGHNTVSWYQQALGQGPQFIFQYYREEENGRGNFPPRFSGLQFPNYSSELNVNALELDDSALYLCASSSKRGDYSDTQYFGPGTRLTVL.

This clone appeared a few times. The CDR3 loop reads CSVQSGTKNNEQFF. The CDR3 DNA reads as TGCAGCGTTCAATCCGGGACAAAGAACAATGAGCAGTTCTTC. V gene TRBV29-1 combines with J gene TRBJ2-1; TRBD1 is a possible D gene (6 bases). This CDR3 has 14 amino acids. Trimming shortened V by 5 bases and J by 5 bases, and 16 bases separated the two germline ends. Germline V CDR1 and CDR2: SQVTM, ANQGSEA.

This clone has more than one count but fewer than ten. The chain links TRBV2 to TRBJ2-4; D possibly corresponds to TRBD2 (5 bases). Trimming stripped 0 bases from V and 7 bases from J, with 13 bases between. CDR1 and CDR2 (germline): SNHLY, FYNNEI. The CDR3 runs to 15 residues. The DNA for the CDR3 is TGTGCCAGCAGTGAAGCTAGGCGCGGGCGGAACATTCAGTACTTC. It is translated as CASSEARRGRNIQYF.

CDR3 sequence: CATSRDWGEVYEQYF. CDR3 nucleotides: TGTGCCACCAGCAGAGATTGGGGAGAAGTATACGAGCAGTACTTC. The gene calls are TRBV15 and TRBJ2-7; D is perhaps TRBD2 (5 bases). V was trimmed by 0 bases and J by 4 bases, leaving 13 bases between them. The CDR3 covers 15 residues. Germline assignment: CDR1 LNHNV and CDR2 YYDKDF (reference sequence). The full variable domain, with the rest looked up from reference TRBV15 and TRBJ2-7, is DAMVIQNPRYQVTQFGKPVTLSCSQTLNHNVMYWYQQKSSQAPKLLFHYYDKDFNNEADTPDNFQSRRPNTSFCFLDIRSPGLGDTAMYLCATSRDWGEVYEQYFGPGTRLTVT.

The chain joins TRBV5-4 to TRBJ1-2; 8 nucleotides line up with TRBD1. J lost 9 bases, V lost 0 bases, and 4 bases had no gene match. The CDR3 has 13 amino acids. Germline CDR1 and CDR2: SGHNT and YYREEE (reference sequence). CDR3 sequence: CASSLVQGASYTF. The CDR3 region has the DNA TGTGCCAGCAGCTTGGTGCAGGGGGCCAGCTACACCTTC.

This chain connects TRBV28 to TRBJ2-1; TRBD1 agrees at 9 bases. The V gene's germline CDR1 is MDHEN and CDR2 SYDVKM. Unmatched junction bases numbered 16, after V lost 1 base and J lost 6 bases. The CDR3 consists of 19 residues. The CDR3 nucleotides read TGTGCCAGCAGTTTATTTGGCTACCTACCGGGACAGGGAAGCAATGAGCAGTTCTTC. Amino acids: CASSLFGYLPGQGSNEQFF.

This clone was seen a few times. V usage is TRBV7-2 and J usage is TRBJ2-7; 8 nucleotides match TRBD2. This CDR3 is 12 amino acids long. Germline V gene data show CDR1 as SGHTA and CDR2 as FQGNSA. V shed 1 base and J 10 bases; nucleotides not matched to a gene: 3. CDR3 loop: CASSLGRGVQYF. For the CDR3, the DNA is TGTGCCAGCAGCTTAGGGCGGGGGGTCCAGTACTTC.

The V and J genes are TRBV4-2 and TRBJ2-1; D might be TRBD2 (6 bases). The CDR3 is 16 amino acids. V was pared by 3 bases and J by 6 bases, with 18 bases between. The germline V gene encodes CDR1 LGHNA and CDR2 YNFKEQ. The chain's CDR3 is CASSQIPGAQSNEQFF. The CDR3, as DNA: TGTGCCAGCAGCCAGATCCCGGGAGCTCAGTCCAATGAGCAGTTCTTC.

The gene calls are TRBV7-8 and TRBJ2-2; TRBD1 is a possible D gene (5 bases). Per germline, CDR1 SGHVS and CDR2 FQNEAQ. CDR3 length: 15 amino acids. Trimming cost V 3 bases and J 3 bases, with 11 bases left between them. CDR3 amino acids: CASSFWAGYTGELFF. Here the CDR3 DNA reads TGTGCCAGCAGCTTCTGGGCAGGGTACACCGGGGAGCTGTTTTTT.

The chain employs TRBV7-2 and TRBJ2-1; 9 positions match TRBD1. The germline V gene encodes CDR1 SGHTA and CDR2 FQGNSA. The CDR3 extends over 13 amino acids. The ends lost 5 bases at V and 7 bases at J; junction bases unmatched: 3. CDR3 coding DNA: TGTGCCAGCAGCATCGACAGGGGGAATGAGCAGTTCTTC. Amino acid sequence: CASSIDRGNEQFF. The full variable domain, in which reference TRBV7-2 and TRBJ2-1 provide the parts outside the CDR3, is GAGVSQSPSNKVTEKGKDVELRCDPISGHTALYWYRQSLGQGLEFLIYFQGNSAPDKSGLPSDRFSAERTGGSVSTLTIQRTQQEDSAVYLCASSIDRGNEQFFGPGTRLTVL.

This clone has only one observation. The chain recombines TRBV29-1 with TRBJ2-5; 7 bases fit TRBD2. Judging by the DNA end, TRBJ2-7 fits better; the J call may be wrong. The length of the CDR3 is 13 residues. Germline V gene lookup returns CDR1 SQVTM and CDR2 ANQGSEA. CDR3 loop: CSVDGGRGDEQYF. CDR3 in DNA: TGCAGCGTTGACGGAGGGAGGGGAGACGAGCAGTACTTC.

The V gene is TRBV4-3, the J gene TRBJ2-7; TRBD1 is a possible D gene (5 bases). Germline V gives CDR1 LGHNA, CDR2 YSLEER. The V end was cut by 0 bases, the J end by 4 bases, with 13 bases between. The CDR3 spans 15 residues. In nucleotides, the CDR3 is TGCGCCAGCAGCCAAGACAGGGTAGGAGATTACGAGCAGTACTTC. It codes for CASSQDRVGDYEQYF.

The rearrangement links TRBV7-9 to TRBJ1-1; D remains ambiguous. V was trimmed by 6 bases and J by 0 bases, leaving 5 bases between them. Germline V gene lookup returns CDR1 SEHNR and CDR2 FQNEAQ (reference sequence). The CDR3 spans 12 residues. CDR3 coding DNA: TGTGCCAGCAGGGGCTTGAACACTGAAGCTTTCTTT. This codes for CASRGLNTEAFF.